This is a list of T cell receptor beta chains from one sample in a study of blood T cells in healthy people across ages. TCRdb re-derived calls from the 5' RACE reads in MiXCR, one entry per CDR3 protein. The table lists 800,000 to 950,000 distinct CDR3 sequences, about 28% of them singletons, with roughly 10% in the top ten. These data also formed part of another study, on T cells of mothers and their children.

The sequencing input was blood. The receptors come from a woman aged 40 to 49 in good health. CDR3s include the opening cysteine and the closing phenylalanine or tryptophan. A D gene is named only where the DNA matches it firmly. Expanded clones are given a class, and other clones once, few, many or no size at all.

d_gene: .; v_gene: TRBV27; j_gene: TRBJ1-6; abundance: .; CDR3aa: CASSFYLDNSSPLHF; CDR3nt: TGTGCCAGCAGTTTCTACCTGGACAACTCATCACCCCTCCACTTT
d_gene: .; v_gene: TRBV15; j_gene: TRBJ2-3; abundance: many; CDR3aa: CATSRGSGEIGDTQYF; CDR3nt: TGTGCCACCAGCAGAGGGTCGGGGGAGATCGGAGATACGCAGTATTTT
d_gene: .; v_gene: TRBV28; j_gene: TRBJ2-3; abundance: few; CDR3aa: CASSLVKGGNTDTQYF; CDR3nt: TGTGCCAGCAGTTTAGTCAAGGGGGGGAACACAGATACGCAGTATTTT
d_gene: TRBD1; v_gene: TRBV29-1; j_gene: TRBJ2-7; abundance: few; CDR3aa: CSVEPGQGYYEQYF; CDR3nt: TGCAGCGTGGAGCCGGGACAGGGATACTACGAGCAGTACTTC
d_gene: TRBD1; v_gene: TRBV28; j_gene: TRBJ2-7; abundance: few; CDR3aa: CASSPRTGRSYEQYF; CDR3nt: TGTGCCAGCAGTCCAAGGACAGGGAGGTCCTACGAGCAGTACTTC
d_gene: .; v_gene: TRBV30; j_gene: TRBJ2-1; abundance: few; CDR3aa: CAWSTNVGSEQFF; CDR3nt: TGTGCCTGGAGTACCAACGTGGGGAGTGAGCAGTTCTTC
d_gene: TRBD2; v_gene: TRBV12-3/TRBV12-4; j_gene: TRBJ2-4; abundance: .; CDR3aa: CASSSRLAGGGIQYF; CDR3nt: TGTGCCAGCAGCTCCCGCCTAGCGGGGGGAGGCATTCAGTACTTC
d_gene: .; v_gene: TRBV6-5; j_gene: TRBJ1-6; abundance: few; CDR3aa: CASSYSNQGLNSPLHF; CDR3nt: TGTGCCAGCAGTTACTCGAACCAGGGGCTCAATTCACCCCTCCACTTT
d_gene: TRBD1; v_gene: TRBV13; j_gene: TRBJ2-7; abundance: .; CDR3aa: CASSLRPGGAGNEQYF; CDR3nt: TGTGCCAGCAGCTTACGCCCAGGGGGCGCGGGGAATGAGCAGTACTTC
d_gene: .; v_gene: TRBV7-2; j_gene: TRBJ1-6; abundance: few; CDR3aa: CASSLGGLLSPLHF; CDR3nt: TGTGCCAGCAGCTTAGGGGGTTTGTTATCACCCCTCCACTTT
d_gene: .; v_gene: TRBV2; j_gene: TRBJ1-2; abundance: .; CDR3aa: CTSSEDVVSIYGYTF; CDR3nt: TGTACCAGCAGTGAAGATGTGGTCAGTATTTATGGCTACACCTTC
d_gene: .; v_gene: TRBV27; j_gene: TRBJ1-5; abundance: many; CDR3aa: CASSFHNQPQHF; CDR3nt: TGTGCCAGCAGTTTCCACAATCAGCCCCAGCATTTT
d_gene: .; v_gene: TRBV18; j_gene: TRBJ2-7; abundance: .; CDR3aa: CASSPRDTTYEQYF; CDR3nt: TGTGCCAGCTCACCCCGGGACACCACCTACGAGCAGTACTTC
d_gene: .; v_gene: TRBV12-3/TRBV12-4; j_gene: TRBJ2-1; abundance: many; CDR3aa: CASSSPVGPNEQFF; CDR3nt: TGTGCCAGCAGTTCCCCCGTCGGTCCCAATGAGCAGTTCTTC
d_gene: .; v_gene: TRBV4-1; j_gene: TRBJ1-1; abundance: .; CDR3aa: CASSQERGKVEAFF; CDR3nt: TGCGCCAGCAGCCAAGAGAGGGGTAAGGTTGAAGCTTTCTTT
d_gene: TRBD2; v_gene: TRBV29-1; j_gene: TRBJ2-7; abundance: .; CDR3aa: CSVGSGSSEQYF; CDR3nt: TGCAGCGTAGGTAGCGGGAGTTCCGAGCAGTACTTC
d_gene: .; v_gene: TRBV10-3; j_gene: TRBJ2-5; abundance: many; CDR3aa: CAISPGVQHQETQYF; CDR3nt: TGTGCCATTTCCCCCGGGGTCCAACACCAAGAGACCCAGTACTTC
d_gene: .; v_gene: TRBV6-2/TRBV6-3; j_gene: TRBJ2-7; abundance: .; CDR3aa: CTSSPTGPSYEQYF; CDR3nt: TGTACCAGCAGTCCTACAGGGCCCTCCTACGAGCAGTACTTC
d_gene: .; v_gene: TRBV5-1; j_gene: TRBJ2-1; abundance: .; CDR3aa: CASSLSIPPYNEQFF; CDR3nt: TGCGCCAGCAGCTTGTCTATACCCCCCTACAATGAGCAGTTCTTC
d_gene: .; v_gene: TRBV7-2; j_gene: TRBJ2-2; abundance: .; CDR3aa: CASSPQGTNTGELFF; CDR3nt: TGTGCCAGCAGCCCCCAGGGCACCAACACCGGGGAGCTGTTTTTT
d_gene: .; v_gene: TRBV7-8; j_gene: TRBJ2-5; abundance: many; CDR3aa: CASSPHGETQYF; CDR3nt: TGTGCCAGCAGCCCCCACGGGGAGACCCAGTACTTC
d_gene: TRBD2; v_gene: TRBV12-3/TRBV12-4; j_gene: TRBJ2-5; abundance: once; CDR3aa: CASSLSRRGGETQYF; CDR3nt: TGTGCCAGCAGTTTGAGCAGGCGGGGGGGAGAGACCCAGTACTTC
d_gene: TRBD2; v_gene: TRBV9; j_gene: TRBJ2-3; abundance: .; CDR3aa: CASSVMSGGAADTQYF; CDR3nt: TGTGCCAGCAGCGTAATGAGCGGGGGGGCCGCAGATACGCAGTATTTT
d_gene: TRBD1; v_gene: TRBV28; j_gene: TRBJ1-6; abundance: many; CDR3aa: CASSLSTGGLSPLHF; CDR3nt: TGTGCCAGCAGTTTATCGACAGGGGGCCTTTCACCCCTCCACTTT